These 5 T cell receptor beta chains came from one sample sequenced in a study of graft-versus-host responses after intestinal transplantation. Assay: immunoSEQ multiplex PCR; the TCRdb copy retains only in-frame clones and omits some. The table lists approximately 49,000 clones, approximately 95% of them singletons. Their target antigens are unknown. The specimen comprised unstimulated CD8+ T cells sorted from spleen or lymph node cells, sampled before transplant. All receptors derive from a human donor who was the organ donor for an intestinal transplant.

The rearrangement uses TRBV18 and TRBJ2-5, with 8 nucleotides matching TRBD1. The CDR3 runs 15 residues. Germline trimming cut 3 bases from V and 5 bases from J; bases unmatched to any gene: 8. CDR1 KGHSH and CDR2 LQKENI come from the germline V gene. CDR3 residues: CASSPTGEDRETQYF. DNA for the CDR3: TGTGCCAGCTCACCGACAGGGGAAGATAGGGAGACCCAGTACTTC.

This chain joins TRBV6-5 and TRBJ2-1; 7 positions agree with TRBD1. CDR1 and CDR2 (germline): MNHEY, SVGAGI. V trimming: 5 bases; J trimming: 3 bases; junction bases outside the gene matches: 7. The CDR3 runs 15 residues. In DNA, the CDR3 is TGTGCCAGCAGTACGGACAGGATCAGCTACAATGAGCAGTTCTTC. Its translation is CASSTDRISYNEQFF.

V is TRBV7-9 and J is TRBJ2-7; 11 positions match TRBD1. This CDR3 comprises 15 residues. The ends lost 1 base at V and 4 bases at J; junction bases unmatched: 3. Looked up from germline, CDR1 is SEHNR and CDR2 is FQNEAQ (reference sequence). The CDR3: CASSLGTGGAYEQYF. The CDR3 coding sequence is TGTGCCAGCAGCTTAGGGACAGGGGGCGCGTACGAGCAGTACTTC.

About this clone itself: An end of the junction does not agree with germline; a read error may underlie this. Other DNA sequences within the sample encode an identical CDR3. V and J are TRBV4-1 and TRBJ1-1, with TRBD1 identical over 10 bases. The CDR3 is 17 residues long. The germline V gene encodes CDR1 MGHRA and CDR2 YSYEKL. CDR3 in DNA: TGCGCCAGTAGCCGCCCGGGACAGGGGCTAAGGAACACTGAAGCTTTCTTT. Translated: CASSRPGQGLRNTEAFF.

The V gene is TRBV27, the J gene TRBJ2-7; D tentatively reads TRBD1 or TRBD2 (7 bases each). V lost 2 bases and J 8 bases, leaving 22 bases between the germline ends. The V gene's germline CDR1 is MNHEY and CDR2 SMNVEV (reference sequence). CDR3 length: 16 residues. The CDR3 reads CASSLQIGQGGSQQYF. The CDR3 DNA is TGTGCCAGCAGTTTACAGATAGGCCAGGGGGGGAGTCAGCAGTACTTC.